This TCR beta chain was found in a study of blood T cell repertoires in COVID-19 (TCRdb year 2020). Looking at the study overall: The collaborator samples originated in the United States, Italy and Spain and spanned the acute and convalescent phases of COVID-19. The material from the prospective study consisted of cDNA or gDNA derived from T cells, B-cell-depleted T cells, or PBMCs. The repertoires were made available in a free public database intended to serve as a resource for research on the immune response to SARS-CoV-2. Deeply sampled blood TCRbeta repertoires from subjects exposed to, actively infected with, or recovered from COVID-19 were included in the dataset. Where available, HLA class I and class II types were obtained from metadata supplied by the sample provider rather than from assay-based typing. The samples were drawn from the first 160 participants of the ongoing ImmuneRACE study and from 1,254 subjects provided by 6 global collaborators. Sample metadata almost always included a de-identified subject ID, COVID-19 status, age in years and sex.

In the prospective study, participants were roughly 18 to 100 years old, resided in 24 geographic areas of the United States, and were enrolled through a virtual design. To assign participants to cohorts, the prospective study relied on clinical history that participants themselves reported in a screening survey and a study questionnaire. Recovered participants in ImmuneRACE Cohort 3 were defined as having two consecutive negative NP/OP PCR tests, clearance from a healthcare professional, or resolution of symptoms. Mobile phlebotomists in the prospective study collected whole blood, serum and a nasopharyngeal or oropharyngeal swab from every participant. Prospective study participants could optionally give additional blood draws and questionnaires over an approximately two-month period. Prospective study blood samples were shipped either frozen or at room temperature before DNA extraction. The germline V end is reduced by 5 bases and the J end by 7 bases; junction bases left unmatched: 6. Including the terminal cysteine and phenylalanine, the CDR3 comprises 14 residues. The sequence is cut down to CDR3 DNA, 42 bases in frame from base 1. As encoded in the germline V gene (reference sequence), CDR1 is PRHDT while CDR2 is FYEKMQ.

The immunoSEQ Assay, a bias-controlled multiplex PCR, was used to amplify TCRbeta CDR3 regions from genomic DNA. The paper's processing steps were these. The number of nucleated cells in each sample was estimated from the amplification of reference gene primers within the assay. Sequence reads were collapsed and filtered to measure the absolute abundance of every unique TCRbeta CDR3 rearrangement. For each sample, productive Simpson clonality was calculated by taking the square root of Simpson's diversity index across productive rearrangements. Drawn from immuneACCESS, this table holds only the in-frame rearrangements with V and J called that TCRdb kept. Clones are partly lost; checked studies trace under half to an unresolved V gene and leave the rest unexplained. Clone size and V and J calls were adopted from that table, with D and trimming inferred from the DNA. The sample contains more than 350,000 clones, around 87% of them found a single time. Clones ranked in the top ten supply roughly a tenth of the sample.

About this clone: Its antigen is not yet known. No base qualities exist here, and no much larger clone lies one base off it.

Overall study outcomes, separate from this receptor: The amount of clinical and demographic metadata varied by source and participant and was provided uncurated.

The TCR was taken from a woman in her forties or fifties who had recovered from COVID-19. The sequence joins TRBV13 to TRBJ1-2; a stretch of 11 junction bases matches TRBD1. Sample: PBMCs or T cells enriched from blood (not recorded which). The nucleotide sequence is given as TGTGCCAGCAGCCAAGAAGGGACAGGGGGTGGCTACACCTTC. Translation gives CASSQEGTGGGYTF. The CDR3 plus the reference TRBV13 and TRBJ1-2 genes for the other parts give the full variable domain: AAGVIQSPRHLIKEKRETATLKCYPIPRHDTVYWYQQGPGQDPQFLISFYEKMQSDKGSIPDRFSAQQFSDYHSELNMSSLELGDSALYFCASSQEGTGGGYTFGSGTRLTVV.